This passage covers 24 T cell receptor beta chains from one sample sequenced in a study of T cells in Graves' hyperthyroidism and ophthalmopathy (dated by TCRdb to 2018 to 2020). The method behind the library was multiplex PCR. TCRdb records Illumina HiSeq 2000 as the sequencer. The TCR beta CDR3 regions were amplified from RNA transcripts. The first round of RT-PCR for the TCR CDR3 was performed with the HTBI primer set and the Qiagen OneStep RT-PCR kit. TCRdb trimmed the raw reads at Q25, called clones with MiXCR and kept productive beta chains. Duplicate CDR3 protein sequences are folded into a single record with the most common DNA and genes. Counted in this sample were a few hundred thousand distinct CDR3 sequences; about 13% of them appeared once. The top ten clones comprise about 5% of the sample. What was sequenced was blood. These receptors came from a woman under 30 with Graves' hyperthyroidism.

This clonotype turned up a few times. This sequence joins TRBV11-2 and TRBJ2-1; D assignment may be TRBD1 or TRBD2 (5 bases each). Germline lookup yields CDR1 SGHAT and CDR2 FQNNGV. The CDR3 is made up of 12 amino acids. The ends were cut back, 5 bases at V and 15 bases at J, with 17 bases in the middle. The CDR3 here is CASSRRDVNPFF. CDR3 sequence (DNA): TGTGCCAGCAGCCGCCGGGACGTTAACCCGTTCTTC.

This clonotype was counted at least ten times. The chain carries TRBV5-5 and TRBJ2-2, with D perhaps TRBD1 (5 bases). V was shortened by 4 bases and J by 7 bases, with 17 bases between the two germline ends. CDR1 and CDR2 from the germline V gene are SGHKS and YYEKEE (reference sequence). This CDR3 contains 15 residues. CDR3 protein: CASSQITGFDGELFF. CDR3 nucleotides: TGTGCCAGCAGCCAAATCACAGGATTTGACGGGGAGCTGTTTTTT.

This chain uses TRBV6-1 with TRBJ2-1; unclear D gene. CDR1 and CDR2 from the germline V gene are MNHNS and SASEGT. The length of the CDR3 is 12 residues. V shed 4 bases and J shed 9 bases, with 10 bases lying between them. CDR3 DNA sequence: TGTGCCAGCAGTGGATCTGTGGGTGAGCAGTTCTTC. Its protein product is CASSGSVGEQFF.

Regarding this clonotype: At one end the junction does not follow the germline gene, possibly because of a read error. The CDR3 here is CASSETGDPGELFF. The CDR3 region has the DNA TGTGCTAGCAGCGAGACAGGGGACCCCGGGGAGCTGTTTTTT. J is TRBJ2-2 and V is TRBV7-7; the match to TRBD1 covers 8 bases. The CDR3 loop spans 14 amino acids. Germline CDR1 SSHAT, CDR2 FNYEAQ (reference sequence). The variable domain in full, with the rest retrieved from reference TRBV7-7 and TRBJ2-2, is GAGVSQSPRYKVTKRGQDVTLRCDPISSHATLYWYQQALGQGPEFLTYFNYEAQPDKSGLPSDRFSAERPEGSISTLTIQRTEQRDSAMYRCASSETGDPGELFFGEGSRLTVL.

This clonotype was seen ten or more times. V usage is TRBV29-1 and J usage is TRBJ2-3, with D hard to call. CDR1 is SQVTM, CDR2 ANQGSEA, per germline. The CDR3 has 12 amino acids. V lost 2 bases and J lost 4, with 7 bases in between. CDR3 DNA sequence: TGCAGCGTTGAAAAGGGCGCAGATACGCAGTATTTT. Translation gives CSVEKGADTQYF.

This clonotype occurred many times. This chain links TRBV11-2 with TRBJ1-1; a possible D gene is TRBD1 (6 bases). The CDR3 has 14 amino acids. V was trimmed by 7 bases and J by 10 bases, leaving 22 bases between them. Germline loops: CDR1 SGHAT, CDR2 FQNNGV. The CDR3 is CASTSIRGRLGAFF. The CDR3 DNA reads as TGTGCCAGCACCTCTATTCGGGGGCGATTAGGAGCTTTCTTT.

This clonotype was counted many times. The genes are TRBV10-1 and TRBJ2-5; D possibly corresponds to TRBD2 (5 bases). This CDR3 has 16 residues. V shed 2 bases and J shed 5 bases, with 18 bases lying between them. Germline-derived CDR1 and CDR2 are WNHNN and SYGVQD (reference sequence). The CDR3 nucleotides read TGCGCCAGCAGTGAGGCCCCCCTCGGGATGGAGGAGACCCAGTACTTC. It translates to CASSEAPLGMEETQYF.

This clonotype was observed a few times. CDR3 protein: CASNPLAGVGNEQFF. The CDR3 DNA reads as TGTGCCAGTAACCCACTAGCGGGAGTGGGCAATGAGCAGTTCTTC. The J gene is TRBJ2-1, the V gene TRBV19, with TRBD2 identical over 11 bases. The V segment lost 7 bases and the J segment 6 bases; nucleotides outside the gene matches: 8. The length of the CDR3 is 15 residues. Germline lookup yields CDR1 LNHDA and CDR2 SQIVND (reference sequence).

This clonotype was observed many times. V and J are TRBV29-1 and TRBJ1-1; 7 bases are shared with TRBD1. V trimming: 4 bases; J trimming: 6 bases; junction bases outside the gene matches: 5. Germline CDR1 SQVTM, CDR2 ANQGSEA. The CDR3 is 12 amino acids. The CDR3 here is CSVGTGVSEAFF. The DNA for the CDR3 is TGCAGCGTTGGAACAGGGGTGTCTGAAGCTTTCTTT.

Note on this clonotype: Its ends do not fully match the called genes, so a read error is possible. The rearrangement joins TRBV28 to TRBJ2-1; D might be TRBD2 (8 bases). The CDR3 totals 15 residues. Germline assignment: CDR1 MDHEN and CDR2 SYDVKM. The DNA for the CDR3 is TGTGCCGGCAGTTTTGGCCGACAGGGCGGGAGGGAGCAGTTCTTC. This encodes CAGSFGRQGGREQFF.

The sample holds many counts of this clonotype. The chain joins TRBV7-2 to TRBJ2-5, with TRBD2 matching over 9 bases. The CDR3 has 14 amino acids. CDR1 and CDR2 from the germline V gene are SGHTA and FQGNSA. The trim removed 4 bases at V and 4 bases at J, leaving 4 bases unmatched. CDR3: CASSWRTSVETQYF. In DNA form, the CDR3 reads TGTGCCAGCAGCTGGAGGACTAGCGTAGAGACCCAGTACTTC.

There are many counts of this clonotype. The chain has TRBV20-1 and TRBJ2-3; TRBD1 agrees at 10 bases. Germline V gene data show CDR1 as DFQATT and CDR2 as SNEGSKA (reference sequence). The CDR3 has 14 amino acids. V dropped 3 bases and J dropped 2; count of bases not matched to a gene: 2. The CDR3 sequence is CSARDRGVTDTQYF. CDR3 coding DNA: TGCAGTGCTAGGGACAGGGGGGTCACAGATACGCAGTATTTT.

This clonotype was counted ten times or more. The chain carries TRBV20-1 and TRBJ2-7; TRBD1 agrees at 7 bases. The trim removed 3 bases at V and 0 bases at J, leaving 11 bases unmatched. Germline V CDR1 and CDR2: DFQATT, SNEGSKA (reference sequence). The CDR3 covers 16 residues. CDR3: CSASFPDRTFSYEQYF. CDR3 nucleotide sequence: TGCAGTGCTAGCTTCCCGGACAGGACTTTCTCCTACGAGCAGTACTTC.

This clonotype was seen at least ten times. The gene calls are TRBV9 and TRBJ1-1, with D perhaps TRBD1 (6 bases). CDR1 SGDLS and CDR2 YYNGEE come from the germline V gene. The CDR3 consists of 17 residues. With 3 bases removed from V and 1 base from J, the gap between germline ends came to 19 bases. CDR3 protein: CASSETGRLKTNTEAFF. CDR3 nucleotides: TGTGCCAGCAGCGAGACAGGACGATTGAAAACGAACACTGAAGCTTTCTTT.

The table lists this clonotype with many counts. This chain uses TRBV29-1 with TRBJ1-1; D gene unclear. V shed 2 bases and J shed 8 bases, with 6 bases lying between them. The CDR3 contains 10 residues. The V gene's germline CDR1 is SQVTM and CDR2 ANQGSEA. In nucleotides, the CDR3 is TGCAGCGTTGAAATAGACGAAGCTTTCTTT. Its protein is CSVEIDEAFF.

The rearrangement links TRBV15 to TRBJ2-3; 10 bases align to TRBD2. The V segment lost 5 bases and the J segment 0 bases; nucleotides outside the gene matches: 2. The CDR3 spans 15 residues. Germline V gives CDR1 LNHNV, CDR2 YYDKDF (reference sequence). The CDR3 spells CATSGGLASTDTQYF. The CDR3 region has the DNA TGTGCCACCAGCGGGGGACTAGCGAGCACAGATACGCAGTATTTT.

V and J are TRBV12-3 or TRBV12-4 and TRBJ2-1, with 15 bases matching TRBD2. Unmatched junction bases numbered 11, after V lost 4 bases and J lost 7 bases. This CDR3 has 18 residues. The CDR3 DNA follows: TGTGCCAGCAGTTCGCGGACTAGCGGGAGGGCTAAATCGAATGAGCAGTTCTTC. Its protein is CASSSRTSGRAKSNEQFF.

The chain recombines TRBV3-1 with TRBJ2-3, with TRBD2 identical over 10 bases. Germline trimming cut 0 bases from V and 4 bases from J; bases unmatched to any gene: 4. This CDR3 spans 16 amino acids. Germline V gene data show CDR1 as LGHDT and CDR2 as YNNKEL (reference sequence). The CDR3 loop is CASSQEIAGGPDTQYF. DNA of the CDR3: TGTGCCAGCAGCCAAGAAATAGCGGGAGGACCAGATACGCAGTATTTT.

This clonotype was seen a handful of times. The gene calls are TRBV27 and TRBJ2-7; TRBD2 matches 11 bases. Germline V gives CDR1 MNHEY, CDR2 SMNVEV (reference sequence). V dropped 8 bases and J dropped 2; count of bases not matched to a gene: 11. CDR3 length equals 16 residues. CDR3: CASHPPGLAGTYEQYF. CDR3 in DNA: TGTGCCAGCCACCCCCCCGGACTAGCGGGTACCTACGAGCAGTACTTC.

This chain joins TRBV2 and TRBJ1-5; the D gene is possibly TRBD1 (6 bases). CDR3 size: 14 residues. Trimming took off 8 bases at V and 0 bases at J, with 11 bases between the two ends. Per germline, CDR1 SNHLY and CDR2 FYNNEI. In DNA form, the CDR3 reads TGTGCCAGCGGGAGGGGGGGTAGCAATCAGCCCCAGCATTTT. This translates into CASGRGGSNQPQHF. The full variable domain, its missing parts supplied by reference TRBV2 and TRBJ1-5, is EPEVTQTPSHQVTQMGQEVILRCVPISNHLYFYWYRQILGQKVEFLVSFYNNEISEKSEIFDDQFSVERPDGSNFTLKIRSTKLEDSAMYFCASGRGGSNQPQHFGDGTRLSIL.

This clonotype was observed at least ten times. The rearrangement joins TRBV6-1 to TRBJ2-6; possibly TRBD1 for D (6 bases). Per germline, CDR1 MNHNS and CDR2 SASEGT. With 6 bases removed from V and 0 bases from J, the gap between germline ends came to 18 bases. The CDR3 is 18 amino acids. The CDR3 coding sequence is TGTGCCAGCAGGCCCTCCCCCGACAGGCTCTCTGGGGCCAACGTCCTGACTTTC. Translation gives CASRPSPDRLSGANVLTF.

This chain joins TRBV29-1 and TRBJ2-1; maybe TRBD1 (6 bases). V was cut by 4 bases and J by 1 base, with 17 bases left in between. CDR1 SQVTM and CDR2 ANQGSEA come from the germline V gene. This CDR3 spans 16 amino acids. CDR3 nucleotides: TGCAGCGTTGTCCCCCCCGACAGGCCTTCCTACAATGAGCAGTTCTTC. This sequence encodes CSVVPPDRPSYNEQFF.

This clonotype was recorded at least ten times. The chain has TRBV11-2 and TRBJ2-1; 11 bases map to TRBD2. CDR1 and CDR2 (germline): SGHAT, FQNNGV. V shed 5 bases, J shed 2 bases, and the junction held 2 bases outside the gene matches. CDR3 size: 15 residues. The CDR3 DNA follows: TGTGCCAGCAGCGGACTAGCGGGCCCCTACAATGAGCAGTTCTTC. It is translated as CASSGLAGPYNEQFF.

This clonotype was seen repeatedly, ten times or more. The J gene is TRBJ1-1, the V gene TRBV14, with D perhaps TRBD1 (5 bases). Deletions cut 4 bases from V and 1 base from J, with 10 bases between. This CDR3 comprises 14 residues. CDR1 and CDR2 (germline): SGHDN, FVKESK. CDR3 sequence reads: CASSPFTGNTEAFF. In DNA, the CDR3 is TGTGCCAGCAGCCCATTTACAGGGAACACTGAAGCTTTCTTT.